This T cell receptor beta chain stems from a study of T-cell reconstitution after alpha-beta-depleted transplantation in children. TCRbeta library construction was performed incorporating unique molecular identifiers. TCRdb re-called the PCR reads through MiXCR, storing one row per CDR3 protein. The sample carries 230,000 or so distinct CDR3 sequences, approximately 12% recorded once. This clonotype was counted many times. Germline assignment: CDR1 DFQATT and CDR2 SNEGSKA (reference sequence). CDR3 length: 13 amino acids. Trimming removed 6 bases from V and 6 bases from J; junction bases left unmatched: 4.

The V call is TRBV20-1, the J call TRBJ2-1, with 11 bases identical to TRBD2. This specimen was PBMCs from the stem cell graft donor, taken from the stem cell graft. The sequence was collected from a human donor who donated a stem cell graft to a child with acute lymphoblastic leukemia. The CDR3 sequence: CSAGLAGPNEQFF. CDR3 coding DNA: TGCAGTGCCGGACTAGCGGGCCCCAATGAGCAGTTCTTC.